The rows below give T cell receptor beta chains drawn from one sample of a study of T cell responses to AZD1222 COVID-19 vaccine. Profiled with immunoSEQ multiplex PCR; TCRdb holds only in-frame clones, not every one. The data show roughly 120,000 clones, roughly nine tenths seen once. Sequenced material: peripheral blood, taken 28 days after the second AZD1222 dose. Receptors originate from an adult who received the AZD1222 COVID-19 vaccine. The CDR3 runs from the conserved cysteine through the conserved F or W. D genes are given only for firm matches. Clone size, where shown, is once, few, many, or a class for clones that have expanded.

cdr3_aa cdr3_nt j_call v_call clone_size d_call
CASSQKLGDGVDTEAFF TGCGCCAGCAGCCAAAAGTTGGGGGACGGGGTCGACACTGAAGCTTTCTTT TRBJ1-1 TRBV4-1 - -
CAGGSHTGELFF TGTGCCGGAGGGAGTCACACCGGGGAGCTGTTTTTT TRBJ2-2 TRBV28 - -
CASSLGLAGGQETQYF TGTGCTAGCAGCCTCGGACTAGCGGGGGGTCAAGAGACCCAGTACTTC TRBJ2-5 TRBV7-7 - TRBD2
CASSQDRGSNQPQHF TGTGCCAGCAGCCAGGACAGGGGAAGCAATCAGCCCCAGCATTTT TRBJ1-5 TRBV6-5 - TRBD1
CASSLSPSGGADTQYF TGTGCCAGCAGCTTATCGCCTAGCGGGGGTGCGGATACGCAGTATTTT TRBJ2-3 TRBV7-3 - TRBD2
CASSPSGTGGYNEKLFF TGTGCCAGCAGCCCGTCCGGGACAGGGGGCTATAATGAAAAACTGTTTTTT TRBJ1-4 TRBV5-4 - TRBD1
CASSSRTGWPFF TGTGCCAGCAGCTCTAGGACAGGGTGGCCTTTCTTT TRBJ1-1 TRBV5-4 few TRBD1
CAWSAPGLAGNEQFF TGTGCCTGGAGCGCACCGGGACTAGCGGGAAATGAGCAGTTCTTC TRBJ2-1 TRBV30 - TRBD2
CATSPGTGTHEQYF TGTGCCACCAGCCCCGGGACAGGCACCCACGAGCAGTACTTC TRBJ2-7 TRBV24-1 - TRBD1
CASSGAQDNSPLHF TGTGCCAGCAGCGGAGCTCAGGATAATTCACCCCTCCACTTT TRBJ1-6 TRBV6-6 - -
CASSGGSLREQFF TGTGCCAGCAGCGGAGGTAGCCTCAGGGAGCAGTTCTTC TRBJ2-1 TRBV9 few -
CASSLGSATNEKLFF TGCGCCAGCAGCTTGGGGTCAGCAACTAATGAAAAACTGTTTTTT TRBJ1-4 TRBV5-1 - -
CAWSVGYEAFF TGTGCCTGGAGTGTAGGGTATGAAGCTTTCTTT TRBJ1-1 TRBV30 - -
CASSKRYQGGRYTF TGTGCCAGCAGCAAAAGGTACCAGGGCGGGCGCTACACCTTC TRBJ1-2 TRBV21-1 - -
CASSNPGQGNTIYF TGTGCCAGCAGTAATCCGGGACAAGGAAACACCATATATTTT TRBJ1-3 TRBV6-2/TRBV6-3 - -
CASSHQRGFGTDTQYF TGTGCCAGCAGCCATCAGCGGGGGTTCGGCACGGATACGCAGTATTTT TRBJ2-3 TRBV6-2/TRBV6-3 few TRBD2